This entry describes one T cell receptor beta chain. The source of the sample is a study of Ad26.COV2.S vaccination and SARS-CoV-2 variants. About the research overall: Donor had been placed in the Ad26.COV2.S arm of the COV1001 trial. Ad26.COV2.S was injected intramuscularly once or twice, 56 days apart.

Treatment of the sample: approximately 18 received Ad26.COV2.S at low or high dose, single or two shots; roughly five received placebo; per-sample allocation not given. The study sampled participants on day 63 after the first vaccine or placebo injection. Built on an Ad26 vector, the vaccine expressed Wuhan-strain SARS-CoV-2 spike. Per germline, CDR1 SGHRS and CDR2 YFSETQ. J gave up 3 bases and V 7 bases, and 3 bases lay outside the gene matches. The CDR3 contains 14 residues. The assay was immunoSEQ multiplex PCR, and TCRdb's table has in-frame clones only and misses some. The table shows 400,000 or so clones, with roughly nine tenths occurring only once.

The chain recombines TRBV5-1 with TRBJ2-3; TRBD1 agrees at 12 bases. This sample comprised peripheral blood, obtained in a trial of Ad26.COV2.S vaccine versus placebo. This receptor was taken from a person aged 18-65 years who received the Ad26.COV2.S COVID-19 vaccine or a placebo. CDR3 in amino acids: CASGTGGSTDTQYF. The CDR3 DNA sequence: TGCGCCAGCGGGACAGGGGGCTCGACAGATACGCAGTATTTT.